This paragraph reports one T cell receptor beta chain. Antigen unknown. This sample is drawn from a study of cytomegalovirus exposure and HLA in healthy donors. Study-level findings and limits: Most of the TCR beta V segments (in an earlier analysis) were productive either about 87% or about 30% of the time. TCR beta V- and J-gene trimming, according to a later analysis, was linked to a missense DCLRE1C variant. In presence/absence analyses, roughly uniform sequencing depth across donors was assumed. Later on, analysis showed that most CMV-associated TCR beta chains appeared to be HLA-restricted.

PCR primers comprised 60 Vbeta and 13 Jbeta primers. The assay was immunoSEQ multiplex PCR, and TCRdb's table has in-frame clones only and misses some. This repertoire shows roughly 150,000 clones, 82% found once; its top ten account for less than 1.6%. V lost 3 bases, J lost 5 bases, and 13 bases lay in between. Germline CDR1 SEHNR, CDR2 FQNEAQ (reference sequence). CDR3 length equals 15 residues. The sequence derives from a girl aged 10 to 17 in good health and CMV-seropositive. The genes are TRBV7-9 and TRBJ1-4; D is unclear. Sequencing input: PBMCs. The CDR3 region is CASSLIGSQNEKLFF. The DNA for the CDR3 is TGTGCCAGCAGCTTGATCGGGTCCCAAAATGAAAAACTGTTTTTT. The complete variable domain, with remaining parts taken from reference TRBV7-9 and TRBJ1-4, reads DTGVSQNPRHKITKRGQNVTFRCDPISEHNRLYWYRQTLGQGPEFLTYFQNEAQLEKSRLLSDRFSAERPKGSFSTLEIQRTEQGDSAMYLCASSLIGSQNEKLFFGSGTQLSVL.